This T cell receptor (beta chain) was captured by sequencing in a study of vaccination effects on CD4 cells after COVID-19. Broader study findings: Early post-infection timepoints were missing from the study, which also had few convalescent patients. Among infection- and vaccine-induced clones, marked clonal contraction occurred late after vaccination.

CDR1 and CDR2 (germline): SGHNT, YYREEE (reference sequence). The CDR3 consists of 14 residues. V lost 0 bases, J lost 6 bases, and 9 bases lay in between. Concerning this clone: Its antigen is undetermined.

TCRdb keeps only in-frame clones here, not all; method: immunoSEQ multiplex PCR. The table records about 27,000 clones, approximately 72% of them present only once. Antigen-specific CD4+ T cells expanded by the ViraFEST assay with viral peptide pools were then sequenced. Subsequent to a culture period of roughly 11 days, CD4+ T cells were isolated. Recipients of the vaccine had no prior SARS-CoV-2 infection and negative nucleocapsid antibodies. Cultures had half their medium replaced with IL-2 medium on days 3 and 7. J is TRBJ2-2 and V is TRBV5-4; D is unresolved. The sequenced sample was CD4+ T cells from PBMCs cultured with SARS-CoV-2 spike peptides, obtained before COVID-19 vaccination. The sequence was obtained from a human donor who received a COVID-19 vaccine. CDR3 in amino acids: CASSLAIDPGELFF. For the CDR3, the DNA is TGTGCCAGCAGCTTGGCTATCGACCCCGGGGAGCTGTTTTTT.